The 25 T cell receptor beta chains presented below share a single source sample, sequenced in a study of blood T cell repertoires in COVID-19. Sequenced by immunoSEQ multiplex PCR; TCRdb stores in-frame clones only, minus some. This table has about 98,000 clones, 75% to 85% appearing once. The sequencing sample was made of peripheral blood. These receptors originate from a man between 60 and 75 years old with acute or convalescent COVID-19.

The chain joins TRBV5-4 to TRBJ2-4, with no clear D. CDR3 length: 15 residues. Germline V gene sequence: CDR1 SGHNT, CDR2 YYREEE (reference sequence). V was shortened by 4 bases and J by 7 bases, with 18 bases between the two germline ends. CDR3 sequence (DNA): TGTGCCAGCAGCCCCGCGAAGGATCTGAGGAACATTCAGTACTTC. This translates into CASSPAKDLRNIQYF.

The chain employs TRBV19 and TRBJ2-1, with no clear D. Germline loops: CDR1 LNHDA, CDR2 SQIVND (reference sequence). The CDR3 consists of 19 residues. Trimming stripped 7 bases from V and 0 bases from J, with 25 bases between. As DNA, the CDR3 is TGTGCCAGTATCCCCACCAACGGGTTGATGCTGAGCTCCTACAATGAGCAGTTCTTC. Its protein product is CASIPTNGLMLSSYNEQFF.

Only a few counts were recorded for this clone. The chain links TRBV10-1 to TRBJ1-5; 7 bases are shared with TRBD1. J gave up 1 base and V 5 bases, and 17 bases lay outside the gene matches. Germline V gene data show CDR1 as WNHNN and CDR2 as SYGVQD (reference sequence). The CDR3 has 19 amino acids. The CDR3 nucleotides are TGCGCCAGCAGTTTTCAACAGGGGAAGGAGAAGAAGAGCAATCAGCCCCAGCATTTT. As protein: CASSFQQGKEKKSNQPQHF.

The rearrangement uses TRBV7-8 and TRBJ2-2; weak D call: TRBD1 (6 bases). V lost 1 base and J lost 2, with 11 bases in between. The germline V gene has CDR1 SGHVS and CDR2 FQNEAQ. The CDR3 extends over 16 amino acids. In DNA form, the CDR3 reads TGTGCCAGCAGCTTAGGGACAGTTTCTAACACCGGGGAGCTGTTTTTT. Translating gives CASSLGTVSNTGELFF.

The rearrangement uses TRBV5-6 and TRBJ1-2; no definite D call. This CDR3 contains 13 residues. Trimming pared 6 bases from V and 4 bases from J, leaving 13 bases between. Germline V lookup: CDR1 SGHDT, CDR2 YYEEEE. CDR3 DNA: TGTGCCAGCACCCTTGACACCTTCTATGGCTACACCTTC. Translated: CASTLDTFYGYTF.

This clone was counted between two and nine times. V usage is TRBV5-1 and J usage is TRBJ2-7; the D gene is possibly TRBD2 (6 bases). CDR1 and CDR2 (germline): SGHRS, YFSETQ. The V end was cut by 1 base, the J end by 5 bases, with 13 bases between. The CDR3 consists of 14 residues. The CDR3: CASSLSRGTHEQYF. In DNA, the CDR3 is TGCGCCAGCAGCTTGAGCCGGGGGACCCACGAGCAGTACTTC.

The chain has TRBV6-5 and TRBJ2-3, with 10 nucleotides matching TRBD1. V lost 7 bases, J lost 2 bases, and 3 bases stayed unmatched. Germline CDR1 reads MNHEY; CDR2 reads SVGAGI. The CDR3 has 14 residues. CDR3 in amino acids: CASKGTGDTDTQYF. The CDR3 DNA follows: TGTGCCAGCAAAGGGACAGGGGACACAGATACGCAGTATTTT.

In its sample, this clone was seen once. Since no conserved phenylalanine or tryptophan closes the CDR3, a read error is the likely cause. The DNA is omitted, as the CDR3 cannot be located on it reliably, and the CDR3 follows TCRdb's listing. This chain connects TRBV6-5 to TRBJ1-4. A total of 14 residues make up the CDR3, ends included. Germline CDR1 is MNHEY and CDR2 is SVGAGI. This chain's CDR3 is CASSYSSTKETLYV.

This clone was seen only a few times. This chain links TRBV19 with TRBJ1-1; D perhaps matches TRBD1 (6 bases). The germline gives CDR1 LNHDA, CDR2 SQIVND (reference sequence). The CDR3 length is 17 residues. Trimming removed 1 base from V and 0 bases from J, with 15 bases in between. CDR3 sequence (DNA): TGTGCCAGTAGTATAGGGGTAGGGGGAATCATGAACACTGAAGCTTTCTTT. It encodes CASSIGVGGIMNTEAFF.

The CDR3 DNA is TGTGCCAGTAGTGCCGGGACTAGCGGGAGGAATACGCAGTATTTT. This sequence encodes CASSAGTSGRNTQYF. The V call is TRBV19, the J call TRBJ2-3; TRBD2 aligns across 15 bases. V was pared by 5 bases and J by 7 bases, with 4 bases of the junction left unmatched. Germline loops: CDR1 LNHDA, CDR2 SQIVND (reference sequence). CDR3 length: 15 residues.

The rearrangement joins TRBV5-1 to TRBJ1-1; D is possibly TRBD1 (5 bases). Germline assignment: CDR1 SGHRS and CDR2 YFSETQ. Trimming took off 4 bases at V and 1 base at J, with 11 bases between the two ends. The CDR3 totals 14 residues. The CDR3 DNA reads TGCGCCAGCAGCAAGAGACAGTCGAACACTGAAGCTTTCTTT. Residues: CASSKRQSNTEAFF.

The V and J genes are TRBV30 and TRBJ1-5; 8 bases line up with TRBD1. The CDR3 spans 16 residues. Germline V gene lookup returns CDR1 GTSNPN and CDR2 SVGIG (reference sequence). V lost 2 bases, J lost 6 bases, and 12 bases stayed unmatched. The CDR3 loop reads CAWSPLGQGAVQPQHF. For the CDR3, the DNA is TGTGCCTGGAGTCCCCTTGGGCAGGGGGCGGTTCAGCCCCAGCATTTT.

The chain carries TRBV5-8 and TRBJ1-1; D is possibly TRBD1 (6 bases). Per germline, CDR1 SGHTS and CDR2 YDEGEE. The V end lost 0 bases, the J end lost 4 bases, and 16 bases lay between the germline ends. There are 16 residues in the CDR3. CDR3: CASSLGAGAGITEAFF. DNA for the CDR3: TGTGCCAGCAGCTTGGGGGCGGGGGCCGGGATCACTGAAGCTTTCTTT.

The sample holds a few counts of this clone. This chain joins TRBV7-8 and TRBJ1-3; a possible D gene is TRBD1 (5 bases). The V end was cut by 3 bases, the J end by 3 bases, with 12 bases between. The germline V gene has CDR1 SGHVS and CDR2 FQNEAQ. The CDR3 totals 15 residues. The CDR3 loop is CASSFYGANGNTIYF. The CDR3, as DNA: TGTGCCAGCAGCTTTTATGGGGCCAATGGAAACACCATATATTTT.

The rearrangement uses TRBV7-3 and TRBJ2-2, with a possible D match to TRBD1 (5 bases). Trimming removed 1 base at V and 7 bases at J, with 13 bases between. Germline V CDR1 and CDR2: SGHTA, FQGTGA. CDR3 length equals 15 residues. CDR3 sequence: CASSLRQGRGGELFF. Written as DNA, the CDR3 is TGTGCCAGCAGCTTAAGGCAGGGAAGAGGCGGGGAGCTGTTTTTT.

The chain uses TRBV5-4 and TRBJ2-3; TRBD2 agrees at 8 bases. The CDR3 covers 15 residues. Germline values: CDR1 SGHNT, CDR2 YYREEE (reference sequence). Trimming at V came to 3 bases and at J to 5 bases, leaving 8 bases not matched to a gene. The CDR3 loop reads CASSSKAGEVDTQYF. CDR3 bases: TGTGCCAGCAGCTCGAAAGCGGGAGAGGTAGATACGCAGTATTTT. Using reference TRBV5-4 and TRBJ2-3 for the parts outside the CDR3, the full variable domain is ETGVTQSPTHLIKTRGQQVTLRCSSQSGHNTVSWYQQALGQGPQFIFQYYREEENGRGNFPPRFSGLQFPNYSSELNVNALELDDSALYLCASSSKAGEVDTQYFGPGTRLTVL.

This CDR3 is CASSFSGGADNEQFF. CDR3 DNA sequence: TGTGCCAGCAGTTTTAGCGGGGGGGCCGACAATGAGCAGTTCTTC. The chain recombines TRBV2 with TRBJ2-1; 11 positions match TRBD2. The CDR3 consists of 15 residues. The V gene's germline CDR1 is SNHLY and CDR2 FYNNEI. J lost 5 bases, V lost 5 bases, and 5 bases had no gene match.

CDR3 amino acids: CASSYLQGAQETQYF. The CDR3 DNA is TGTGCCAGCAGTTATCTCCAGGGGGCCCAAGAGACCCAGTACTTC. This chain joins TRBV6-5 and TRBJ2-5; 8 bases are shared with TRBD1. CDR1 MNHEY and CDR2 SVGAGI come from the germline V gene. CDR3 length equals 15 residues. With V trimmed by 3 bases and J by 1 base, 4 bases remained unmatched.

A few counts support this clone. The rearrangement uses TRBV3-1 (or the pseudogene TRBV3-2) and TRBJ2-3; 11 bases match TRBD2. After removal of 2 bases from V and 5 bases from J, the junction contained 9 bases not matched to a gene. Per germline, CDR1 LGHDT and CDR2 YNNKEL (reference sequence). This CDR3 contains 17 residues. The CDR3 DNA reads TGTGCCAGCAGCCAACTTCAGACTAGCGGGGTTGGAGATACGCAGTATTTT. This encodes CASSQLQTSGVGDTQYF.

The V and J genes are TRBV6-5 and TRBJ2-7, with TRBD1 matching 10 bases. The CDR3 covers 13 residues. Germline V gene data show CDR1 as MNHEY and CDR2 as SVGAGI. The ends lost 6 bases at V and 3 bases at J; junction bases unmatched: 2. CDR3 DNA sequence: TGTGCCAGCAGCGGGGACAGGGGCTACGAGCAGTACTTC. Its translation: CASSGDRGYEQYF.

The chain couples TRBV6-4 to TRBJ2-7, with TRBD1 identical over 10 bases. Trimming removed 5 bases from V and 4 bases from J; junction bases left unmatched: 8. Germline V CDR1 and CDR2: MRHNA, SNTAGT. The CDR3 is 15 amino acids. The CDR3 region has the DNA TGTGCCAGCAGTCAAGAACCGGGACAGGGGTACGAGCAGTACTTC. This encodes CASSQEPGQGYEQYF.

The gene calls are TRBV5-1 and TRBJ2-3, with TRBD2 matching 12 bases. Germline V lookup: CDR1 SGHRS, CDR2 YFSETQ. The CDR3 sequence is 18 residues long. V dropped 0 bases and J dropped 0; count of bases not matched to a gene: 5. CDR3 in amino acids: CASSLGRLAGVSTDTQYF. The CDR3 DNA follows: TGCGCCAGCAGCTTGGGGAGACTAGCGGGGGTTAGCACAGATACGCAGTATTTT.

This sequence joins TRBV11-3 and TRBJ1-1, with D unresolved. Between the trimmed V and J ends, which lost 2 bases and 4 bases, there was a span of 14 bases. The germline V gene has CDR1 SGHNT and CDR2 YENEEA. CDR3 length equals 15 residues. This CDR3 is CASSLIQTRATEAFF. Here the CDR3 DNA reads TGTGCCAGCAGCTTAATTCAAACGAGAGCCACTGAAGCTTTCTTT.

The rearrangement uses TRBV18 and TRBJ1-1; D is uncertain. Between the trimmed V and J ends, which lost 2 bases and 1 base, there was a span of 11 bases. The V gene's germline CDR1 is KGHSH and CDR2 LQKENI. This CDR3 is 15 amino acids long. The CDR3 protein is CASSPGQVTNTEAFF. The CDR3, as DNA: TGTGCCAGCTCACCAGGGCAGGTCACGAACACTGAAGCTTTCTTT.

V is TRBV6-5 and J is TRBJ1-2; TRBD1 matches 8 bases. CDR1 MNHEY and CDR2 SVGAGI come from the germline V gene. The CDR3 spans 15 residues. V lost 5 bases, J lost 4 bases, and 9 bases stayed unmatched. Here the CDR3 reads CASSRKTGGVYGYTF. The DNA for the CDR3 is TGTGCCAGCAGTCGAAAAACAGGGGGGGTCTATGGCTACACCTTC.